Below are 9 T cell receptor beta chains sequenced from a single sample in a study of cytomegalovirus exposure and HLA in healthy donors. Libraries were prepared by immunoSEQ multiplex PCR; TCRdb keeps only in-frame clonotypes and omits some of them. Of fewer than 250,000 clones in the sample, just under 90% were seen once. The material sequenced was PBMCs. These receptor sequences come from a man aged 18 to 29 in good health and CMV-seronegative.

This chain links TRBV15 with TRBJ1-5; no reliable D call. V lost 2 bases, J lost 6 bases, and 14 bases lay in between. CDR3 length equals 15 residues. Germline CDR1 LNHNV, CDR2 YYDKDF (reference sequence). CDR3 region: CATSRREAAGQPQHF. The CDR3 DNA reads TGTGCCACCAGCAGACGGGAAGCAGCGGGTCAGCCCCAGCATTTT. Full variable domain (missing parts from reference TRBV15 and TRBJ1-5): DAMVIQNPRYQVTQFGKPVTLSCSQTLNHNVMYWYQQKSSQAPKLLFHYYDKDFNNEADTPDNFQSRRPNTSFCFLDIRSPGLGDTAMYLCATSRREAAGQPQHFGDGTRLSIL.

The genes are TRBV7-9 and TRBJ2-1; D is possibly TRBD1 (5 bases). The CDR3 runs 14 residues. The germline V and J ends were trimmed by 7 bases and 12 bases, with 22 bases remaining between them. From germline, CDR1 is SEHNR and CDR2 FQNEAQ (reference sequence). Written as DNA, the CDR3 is TGTGCCAGCAAGGGGCAGACAGCGAATGAAGGGCAGTTCTTC. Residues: CASKGQTANEGQFF.

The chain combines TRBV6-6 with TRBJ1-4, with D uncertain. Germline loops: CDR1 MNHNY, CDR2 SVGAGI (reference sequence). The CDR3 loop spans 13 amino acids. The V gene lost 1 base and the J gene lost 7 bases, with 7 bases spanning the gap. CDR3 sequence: CASSYFRGEKLFF. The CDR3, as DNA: TGTGCCAGCAGTTACTTCCGGGGTGAAAAACTGTTTTTT.

The CDR3 loop reads CASRISGGLYNEQFF. As DNA, the CDR3 is TGTGCCAGCAGGATAAGCGGGGGGTTATACAATGAGCAGTTCTTC. The V and J genes are TRBV6-5 and TRBJ2-1; 9 bases are a match to TRBD2. CDR1 is MNHEY, CDR2 SVGAGI, per germline. Trimming cost V 6 bases and J 4 bases; bases outside gene matches: 7. This CDR3 is 15 amino acids long.

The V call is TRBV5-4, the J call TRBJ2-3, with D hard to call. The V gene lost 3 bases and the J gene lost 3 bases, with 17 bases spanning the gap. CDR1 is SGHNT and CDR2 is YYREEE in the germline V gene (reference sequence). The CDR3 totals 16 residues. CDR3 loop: CASSSRQVKTTDTQYF. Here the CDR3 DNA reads TGTGCCAGCAGCTCGAGACAAGTAAAAACGACAGATACGCAGTATTTT.

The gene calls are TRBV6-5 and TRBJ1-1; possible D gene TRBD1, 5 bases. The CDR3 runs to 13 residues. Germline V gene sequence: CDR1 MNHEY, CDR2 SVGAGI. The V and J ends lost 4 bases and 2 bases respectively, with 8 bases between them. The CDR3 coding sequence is TGTGCCAGCAGTTCCCAGGGAAACACTGAAGCTTTCTTT. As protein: CASSSQGNTEAFF.

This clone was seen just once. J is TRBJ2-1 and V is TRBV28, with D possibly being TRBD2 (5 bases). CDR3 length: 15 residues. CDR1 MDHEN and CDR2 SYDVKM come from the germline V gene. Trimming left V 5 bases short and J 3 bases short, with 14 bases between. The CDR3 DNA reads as TGTGCCAGCAGTGGGGAAAGGGCGGGCTACAATGAGCAGTTCTTC. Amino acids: CASSGERAGYNEQFF.

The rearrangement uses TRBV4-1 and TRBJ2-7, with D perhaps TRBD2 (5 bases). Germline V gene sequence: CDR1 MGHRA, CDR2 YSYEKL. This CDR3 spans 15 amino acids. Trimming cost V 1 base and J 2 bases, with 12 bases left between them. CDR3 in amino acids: CASSQGWTGAYEQYF. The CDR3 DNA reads TGCGCCAGCAGCCAAGGCTGGACCGGGGCCTACGAGCAGTACTTC.

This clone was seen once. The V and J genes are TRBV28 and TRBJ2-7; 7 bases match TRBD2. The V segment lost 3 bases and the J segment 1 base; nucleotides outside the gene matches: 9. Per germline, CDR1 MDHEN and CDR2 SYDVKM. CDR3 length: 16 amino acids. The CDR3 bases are TGTGCCAGCAGTTTCTTGGGCGGGAGAAGGTCCTACGAGCAGTACTTC. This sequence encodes CASSFLGGRRSYEQYF.